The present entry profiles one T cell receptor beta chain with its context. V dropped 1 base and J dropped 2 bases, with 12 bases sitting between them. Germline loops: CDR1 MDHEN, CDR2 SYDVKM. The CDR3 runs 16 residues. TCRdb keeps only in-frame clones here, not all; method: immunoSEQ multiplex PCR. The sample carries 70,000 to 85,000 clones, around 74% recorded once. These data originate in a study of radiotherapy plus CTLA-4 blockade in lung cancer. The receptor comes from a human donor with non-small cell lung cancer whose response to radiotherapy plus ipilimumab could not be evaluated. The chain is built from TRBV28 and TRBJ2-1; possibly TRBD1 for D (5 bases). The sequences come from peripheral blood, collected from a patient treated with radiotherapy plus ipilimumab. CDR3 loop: CASSLSWTPPYNEQFF. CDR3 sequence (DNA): TGTGCCAGCAGTTTATCCTGGACACCTCCCTACAATGAGCAGTTCTTC.